The following is a TCR beta chain sequence with its context. Clinical histories supplied by participants themselves formed the basis of cohort assignment. Recovery among Cohort 3 donors was established by two negative PCRs, clearance, or symptom resolution. This entry comes from a study of blood T cell repertoires in COVID-19. Across the study: Samples taken during acute and convalescent COVID-19 were collected in the United States, Italy and Spain.

Sequencing was performed with immunoSEQ multiplex PCR; in TCRdb, only in-frame clones are kept and a portion is missing. This sample yields more than 300,000 clones, of which 70% to 90% are seen a single time; around 5.9% belongs to the top ten. The origin of this receptor is a woman aged 30 to 39 who had recovered from COVID-19. The sequenced sample consisted of PBMCs or T cells enriched from blood (not recorded which).

The CDR3 spells CASSQEGNNSPLHF. The CDR3 DNA sequence: TGTGCCAGCAGCCAGGAGGGGAATAATTCACCCCTCCACTTT. The V and J genes are TRBV3-1 (or the pseudogene TRBV3-2) and TRBJ1-6; a weak D match, TRBD1 (5 bases). V was clipped by 3 bases and J by 5 bases, with 8 bases between them. Germline V lookup: CDR1 LGHDT, CDR2 YNNKEL (reference sequence). This CDR3 is 14 amino acids long.